This TCR beta chain stems from a study of blood T cell repertoires in COVID-19. Study in general: The United States, Italy and Spain supplied acute and convalescent COVID-19 samples.

Libraries were prepared by immunoSEQ multiplex PCR; TCRdb keeps only in-frame clonotypes and omits some of them. The data hold about 190,000 clones, with 84% observed a single time. Exposed enrollees had met someone with a PCR-confirmed or clinician-diagnosed COVID-19 case at some point within the 2 weeks before study entry. Germline CDR1 is SGHDN and CDR2 is FVKESK. Between the trimmed V and J ends, which lost 4 bases and 3 bases, there was a span of 14 bases. The CDR3 length is 15 residues. The genes are TRBV14 and TRBJ2-3; D is uncertain. The clonotype originates from a young woman who had been exposed to COVID-19. Specimen: PBMCs or T cells enriched from blood (not recorded which). CDR3 in amino acids: CASSLSAGRTDTQYF. CDR3 in DNA: TGTGCCAGCAGCCTATCGGCAGGCAGGACAGATACGCAGTATTTT.